The next 13 T cell receptor beta chains were all read from a single sample in a study of T cell responses to AZD1222 COVID-19 vaccine. Assay: immunoSEQ multiplex PCR; the TCRdb copy retains only in-frame clones and omits some. The data contain about 110,000 clones, more than 70% of them singletons. The sample here was peripheral blood, taken on day 0 of AZD1222 vaccination. These receptors all stem from an adult in good health.

The genes are TRBV13 and TRBJ2-5, with D perhaps being TRBD1 or TRBD2 (5 bases each). The V and J ends lost 6 bases and 4 bases respectively, with 15 bases between them. This CDR3 has 14 residues. The germline V gene encodes CDR1 PRHDT and CDR2 FYEKMQ (reference sequence). The CDR3 region is CASSSYGGTETQYF. CDR3 nucleotides: TGTGCCAGCAGTTCCTATGGGGGAACAGAGACCCAGTACTTC. Using reference TRBV13 and TRBJ2-5 for the parts outside the CDR3, the full variable domain is AAGVIQSPRHLIKEKRETATLKCYPIPRHDTVYWYQQGPGQDPQFLISFYEKMQSDKGSIPDRFSAQQFSDYHSELNMSSLELGDSALYFCASSSYGGTETQYFGPGTRLLVL.

The chain carries TRBV24-1 and TRBJ1-1; D is undetermined. Germline V gene sequence: CDR1 KGHDR, CDR2 SFDVKD. V was cut by 7 bases and J by 0 bases, with 8 bases left in between. This CDR3 contains 13 residues. The CDR3 spells CATSRDMNTEAFF. CDR3 bases: TGTGCCACCAGCCGGGATATGAACACTGAAGCTTTCTTT.

The V call is TRBV30, the J call TRBJ1-2; no definite D call. Trimming cost V 1 base and J 8 bases, with 17 bases left between them. The CDR3 contains 14 residues. Germline V gene sequence: CDR1 GTSNPN, CDR2 SVGIG (reference sequence). CDR3 bases: TGTGCCTGGAGTGAAATCTTTCCGGGTGGGGGCTACACCTTC. It is translated as CAWSEIFPGGGYTF.

The chain uses TRBV7-2 and TRBJ2-1, with 10 bases that match TRBD2. V trimming: 5 bases; J trimming: 8 bases; junction bases outside the gene matches: 18. From germline, CDR1 is SGHTA and CDR2 FQGNSA. This CDR3 spans 18 amino acids. This chain's CDR3 is CASSPQVRLAGEIHEQFF. CDR3 DNA: TGTGCCAGCAGCCCCCAGGTGCGCCTAGCGGGAGAAATCCATGAGCAGTTCTTC.

J is TRBJ2-7 and V is TRBV6-5, with D maybe TRBD1 (6 bases). The germline V gene encodes CDR1 MNHEY and CDR2 SVGAGI. Trimming left V 5 bases short and J 5 bases short, with 16 bases between. The CDR3 is made up of 14 amino acids. In nucleotides, the CDR3 is TGTGCCAGCAGTAAGACGACAGGTTTAAACGAGCAGTACTTC. Its protein product is CASSKTTGLNEQYF.

The CDR3 loop reads CASRRADTQYF. The DNA for the CDR3 is TGTGCCAGCAGACGGGCAGATACGCAGTATTTT. The V and J genes are TRBV27 and TRBJ2-3; D is uncertain. The germline V gene has CDR1 MNHEY and CDR2 SMNVEV (reference sequence). This CDR3 comprises 11 residues. Trimming removed 6 bases at V and 4 bases at J, with 5 bases between.

This rearrangement joins TRBV2 to TRBJ2-2; 7 positions agree with TRBD2. Germline V lookup: CDR1 SNHLY, CDR2 FYNNEI. V lost 6 bases and J lost 1; bases outside the gene matches: 2. The CDR3 covers 14 residues. The CDR3 DNA follows: TGTGCCAGCAGACCGGGAGGGAACACCGGGGAGCTGTTTTTT. Translating it yields CASRPGGNTGELFF.

The V gene is TRBV10-3, the J gene TRBJ2-2; 8 bases map to TRBD1. Germline V gene data show CDR1 as ENHRY and CDR2 as SYGVKD. The J segment lost 0 bases and the V segment lost 6 bases, leaving 3 bases of the junction unmatched. CDR3 length equals 15 residues. CDR3 sequence: CAISRQGPNTGELFF. CDR3 nucleotide sequence: TGTGCCATCAGCAGACAGGGGCCGAACACCGGGGAGCTGTTTTTT.

J is TRBJ2-7 and V is TRBV7-9; 7 positions match TRBD2. V was clipped by 5 bases and J by 8 bases; unmatched bases: 9. CDR1 and CDR2 from the germline V gene are SEHNR and FQNEAQ (reference sequence). The CDR3 totals 13 residues. The CDR3 spells CASSRVERGQQYF. The CDR3 DNA reads TGTGCCAGCAGCCGTGTGGAGCGGGGCCAGCAGTACTTC.

The V and J genes are TRBV14 and TRBJ2-2; 9 bases agree with TRBD1. The V gene end was trimmed by 0 bases and the J gene end by 3 bases; junction bases not matched to a gene: 8. The CDR3 spans 18 residues. Germline V gene data show CDR1 as SGHDN and CDR2 as FVKESK. As DNA, the CDR3 is TGTGCCAGCAGCCAAGAGTATGGTACAGGGGGCTACACCGGGGAGCTGTTTTTT. Its translation is CASSQEYGTGGYTGELFF.

This chain uses TRBV15 with TRBJ2-7; 12 bases are a match to TRBD2. Germline loops: CDR1 LNHNV, CDR2 YYDKDF (reference sequence). CDR3 length: 20 residues. Trimming took 1 base from V and 2 from J; bases not matched to a gene: 15. CDR3 amino acids: CATSRVIVTSGSAGPYEQYF. The CDR3 DNA sequence: TGTGCCACCAGCAGAGTGATCGTGACTAGCGGGAGCGCTGGGCCCTACGAGCAGTACTTC.

V and J are TRBV28 and TRBJ1-4, with TRBD1 identical over 8 bases. There are 16 residues in the CDR3. V lost 5 bases to trimming and J lost 4 bases; unmatched junction nucleotides: 9. CDR1 is MDHEN and CDR2 is SYDVKM in the germline V gene. CDR3 amino acids: CASSQGDRGGNEKLFF. The CDR3 DNA is TGTGCCAGCAGTCAGGGAGACAGGGGTGGTAATGAAAAACTGTTTTTT.

This sequence joins TRBV28 and TRBJ2-7, with TRBD2 matching 9 bases. The germline CDR1 and CDR2 sequences are MDHEN and SYDVKM. The CDR3 has 15 residues. The V and J ends lost 2 bases and 5 bases, in that order; junction bases with no gene match: 7. The CDR3 is CASSLVSSGNHEQYF. The CDR3 nucleotides read TGTGCCAGCAGTTTAGTGTCTAGCGGGAACCACGAGCAGTACTTC.